This TCR beta chain was sequenced for a study of cytomegalovirus exposure and HLA in healthy donors. Study overall: Most genotyped donors, around 86% of more than 300, had Caucasian-associated genetic ancestry. Study-level points and caveats: In vitro, a few CMV-associated chains proved specific for CMV antigens. The study flagged about 160 TCR beta chains as cytomegalovirus-associated.

To note about this clone: The target antigen is unknown.

The CDR3 contains 13 residues. Germline V gene sequence: CDR1 MNHEY, CDR2 SVGAGI. The V gene end was trimmed by 6 bases and the J gene end by 6 bases; junction bases not matched to a gene: 4. The PCR made use of 60 Vbeta and 13 Jbeta primers. Data came from immunoSEQ multiplex PCR; TCRdb stores just in-frame clones and leaves some out. The sample totals 55,000 to 85,000 clones. V gene TRBV6-5 combines with J gene TRBJ2-1, with 8 bases aligning to TRBD2. This TCR derives from a female donor in good health and CMV-seropositive. The sequencing input was PBMCs. The CDR3 DNA is TGTGCCAGCAGGGGACTAGTGGTCAATGAGCAGTTCTTC. It yields the protein CASRGLVVNEQFF.